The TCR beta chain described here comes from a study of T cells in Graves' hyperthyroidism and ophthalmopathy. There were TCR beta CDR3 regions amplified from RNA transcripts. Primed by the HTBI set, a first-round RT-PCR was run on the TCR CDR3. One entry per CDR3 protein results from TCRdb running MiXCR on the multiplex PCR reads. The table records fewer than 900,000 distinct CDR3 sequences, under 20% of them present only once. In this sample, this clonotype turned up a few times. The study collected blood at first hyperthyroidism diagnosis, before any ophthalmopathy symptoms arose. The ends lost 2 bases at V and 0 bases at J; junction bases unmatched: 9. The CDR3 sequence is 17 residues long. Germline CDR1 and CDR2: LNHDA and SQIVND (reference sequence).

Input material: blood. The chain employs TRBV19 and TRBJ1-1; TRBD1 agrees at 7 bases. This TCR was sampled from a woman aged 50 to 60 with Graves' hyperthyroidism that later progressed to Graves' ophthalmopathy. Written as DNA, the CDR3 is TGTGCCAGTAGTATAAGGTCTCCGACAGGGATGAACACTGAAGCTTTCTTT. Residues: CASSIRSPTGMNTEAFF.